This T cell receptor beta chain originates from a study of T-cell reconstitution after alpha-beta-depleted transplantation in children. The study, taken as a whole, reports: Once a year had passed after transplant, T-cell counts and diversity came mostly from newly produced T cells. Some patients owed their high day-60 TCRbeta diversity to surviving recipient T cells and thymic progenitors.

This clonotype was counted many times. Its target is not known. The germline gives CDR1 SGHVS, CDR2 FNYEAQ. The CDR3 loop spans 14 amino acids. The V and J ends lost 3 bases and 2 bases respectively, with 11 bases between them. Unique molecular identifiers were used in preparing the TCRbeta library. TCRdb analysed the PCR reads with MiXCR anew, one entry per CDR3 protein. Among 700,000 to 950,000 distinct CDR3 sequences, approximately 15% were seen once, and the ten largest hold roughly 5%. The material was PBMCs, mostly from graft donor cells, obtained 360 days after TCRalphabeta/CD19-depleted stem cell transplant. The chain links TRBV7-6 to TRBJ2-7; D is perhaps TRBD1 (7 bases). The source of this sequence is a male patient under 18 who had a stem cell transplant for acute lymphoblastic leukemia, so the T cells may come from the graft donor. CDR3 nucleotide sequence: TGTGCCAGCAGCTTCAGGGGGGTCACCTACGAGCAGTACTTC. Its translation is CASSFRGVTYEQYF.